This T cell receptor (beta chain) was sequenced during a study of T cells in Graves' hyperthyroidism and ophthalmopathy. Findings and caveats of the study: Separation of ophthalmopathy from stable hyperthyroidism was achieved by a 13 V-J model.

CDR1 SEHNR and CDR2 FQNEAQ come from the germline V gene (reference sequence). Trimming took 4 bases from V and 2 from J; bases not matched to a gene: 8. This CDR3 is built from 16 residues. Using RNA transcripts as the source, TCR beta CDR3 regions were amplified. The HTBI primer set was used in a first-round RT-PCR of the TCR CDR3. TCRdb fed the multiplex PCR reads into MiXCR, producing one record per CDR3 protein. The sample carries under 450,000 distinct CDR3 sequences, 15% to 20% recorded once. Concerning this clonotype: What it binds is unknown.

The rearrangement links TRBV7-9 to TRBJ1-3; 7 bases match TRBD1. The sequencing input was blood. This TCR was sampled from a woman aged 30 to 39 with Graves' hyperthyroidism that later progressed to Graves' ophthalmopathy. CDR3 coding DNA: TGTGCCAGCAGCTCGTACAACAGGGGCCCTGGAAACACCATATATTTT. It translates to CASSSYNRGPGNTIYF.